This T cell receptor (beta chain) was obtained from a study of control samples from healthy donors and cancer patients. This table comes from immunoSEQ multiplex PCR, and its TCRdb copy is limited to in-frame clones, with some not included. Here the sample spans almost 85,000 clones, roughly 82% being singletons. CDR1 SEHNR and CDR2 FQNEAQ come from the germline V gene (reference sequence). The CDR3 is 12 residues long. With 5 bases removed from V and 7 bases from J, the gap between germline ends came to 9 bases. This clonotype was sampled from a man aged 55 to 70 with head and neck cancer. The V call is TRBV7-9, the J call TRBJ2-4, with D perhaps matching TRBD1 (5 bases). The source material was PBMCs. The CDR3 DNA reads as TGTGCCAGCAGCCAAGACAGCAACATTCAGTACTTC. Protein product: CASSQDSNIQYF. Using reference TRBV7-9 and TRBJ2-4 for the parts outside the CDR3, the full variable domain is DTGVSQNPRHKITKRGQNVTFRCDPISEHNRLYWYRQTLGQGPEFLTYFQNEAQLEKSRLLSDRFSAERPKGSFSTLEIQRTEQGDSAMYLCASSQDSNIQYFGAGTRLSVL.